Given below is one T cell receptor (beta chain) in context. This sample was taken from a study of blood T cells in healthy people across ages. Between the trimmed V and J ends, which lost 3 bases and 11 bases, there was a span of 17 bases. CDR3 length equals 14 residues. The germline V gene encodes CDR1 DFQATT and CDR2 SNEGSKA (reference sequence). A second roughly 7 to 11 cycle PCR used barcoded and J-beta primers. Each CDR3 protein gets one entry after TCRdb re-called the 5' RACE reads with MiXCR. Here the sample spans approximately 800,000 distinct CDR3 sequences, approximately 53% being singletons.

This chain uses TRBV20-1 with TRBJ1-6; tentatively, D is TRBD1 (5 bases). The receptor comes from a man older than 75 in good health. Sample: blood. This CDR3 is CSARRGPSNPPLHF. The CDR3 DNA is TGCAGTGCTAGGCGGGGACCCTCCAATCCACCCCTCCACTTT.